Below, 13 T cell receptor beta chains from the same sample are listed, as sequenced in a study of cytomegalovirus exposure and HLA in healthy donors (dated by TCRdb to 2015 to 2018). The library was generated by the immunoSEQ multiplex PCR assay. For the multiplex PCR, a mixture combining 60 forward primers for TCR Vbeta segments and 13 reverse primers for TCR Jbeta segments was used. In its TCRdb copy, this immuneACCESS table keeps in-frame sequences only and misses some clones. Where compared with another copy, unresolved V genes explain less than half of these, and the others have no known cause. The sample table contains some 130,000 clones; only one count was recorded for around 79% of them. The top ten clonotypes cover 3.5% to 5% of the sample. Sequencing used PBMCs. The receptors derive from a male donor in good health and CMV-seronegative.

The chain combines TRBV11-2 with TRBJ2-3, with D perhaps matching TRBD1 (6 bases). With 2 bases removed from V and 2 bases from J, the gap between germline ends came to 11 bases. CDR1 and CDR2 (germline): SGHAT, FQNNGV. This CDR3 is built from 15 residues. In DNA form, the CDR3 reads TGTGCCAGCAGCTTACCGGGACAAACCACAGATACGCAGTATTTT. Translation: CASSLPGQTTDTQYF.

The chain joins TRBV5-4 to TRBJ2-1; the match to TRBD2 covers 13 bases. The CDR3 totals 15 residues. Germline lookup yields CDR1 SGHNT and CDR2 YYREEE (reference sequence). V lost 3 bases, J lost 8 bases, and 5 bases stayed unmatched. The CDR3 loop reads CASSWGLAGTDEQFF. In DNA, the CDR3 is TGTGCCAGCAGCTGGGGACTAGCGGGAACCGATGAGCAGTTCTTC.

J is TRBJ2-7 and V is TRBV6-5, with TRBD1 matching 12 bases. V was clipped by 4 bases and J by 5 bases; unmatched bases: 6. This CDR3 region has 15 residues. Germline CDR1 is MNHEY and CDR2 is SVGAGI. CDR3 in amino acids: CASSWTGTGGDEQYF. For the CDR3, the DNA is TGTGCCAGCAGTTGGACCGGGACAGGGGGCGACGAGCAGTACTTC.

The chain employs TRBV4-1 and TRBJ2-1; D remains unclear. Trimming cost V 1 base and J 0 bases, with 4 bases left between them. Germline values: CDR1 MGHRA, CDR2 YSYEKL. This CDR3 region has 14 residues. CDR3 sequence (DNA): TGCGCCAGCAGCCAAGCGGGCTCCTACAATGAGCAGTTCTTC. Protein sequence: CASSQAGSYNEQFF.

About this clone itself: One end of the junction varies from germline; a read error may be responsible. The rearrangement joins TRBV7-7 to TRBJ2-1; 7 nucleotides agree with TRBD2. The CDR3 is 17 residues long. CDR1 and CDR2 from the germline V gene are SSHAT and FNYEAQ (reference sequence). The CDR3 loop reads CASSAQAGTISYNEQFF. CDR3 in DNA: TGTGCTAGCAGCGCCCAGGCAGGGACTATCTCCTACAATGAGCAGTTCTTC.

A note on this clone: The junction does not match germline at one end; this may be a read error. This chain links TRBV7-9 with TRBJ2-2, with a possible D match to TRBD2 (6 bases). CDR1 SEHNR and CDR2 FQNEAQ come from the germline V gene (reference sequence). There are 18 residues in the CDR3. Written as DNA, the CDR3 is TGTTCCAGCAGCTTAGGTGGGGGGACTCGGATATTCACCGGGGAGCTGTTTTTT. It encodes CSSSLGGGTRIFTGELFF. The complete variable domain, with remaining parts taken from reference TRBV7-9 and TRBJ2-2, reads DTGVSQNPRHKITKRGQNVTFRCDPISEHNRLYWYRQTLGQGPEFLTYFQNEAQLEKSRLLSDRFSAERPKGSFSTLEIQRTEQGDSAMYLCSSSLGGGTRIFTGELFFGEGSRLTVL.

Here the CDR3 reads CAIGGDLKGELFF. The DNA of the CDR3 is TGTGCCATCGGGGGGGACCTAAAAGGGGAGCTGTTTTTT. The genes are TRBV5-4 and TRBJ2-2, with TRBD2 identical over 8 bases. The CDR3 has 13 amino acids. V was clipped by 9 bases and J by 8 bases; unmatched bases: 9. Germline loops: CDR1 SGHNT, CDR2 YYREEE (reference sequence).

The rearrangement links TRBV29-1 to TRBJ2-7, with 10 bases lining up with TRBD2. Germline V gives CDR1 SQVTM, CDR2 ANQGSEA. Losses at the gene ends were 4 bases for V and 2 bases for J; bases not matched to a gene: 5. The length of the CDR3 is 14 residues. CDR3 residues: CSVAGLAVPYEQYF. CDR3 DNA sequence: TGCAGCGTTGCCGGACTAGCGGTACCCTACGAGCAGTACTTC.

This chain links TRBV19 with TRBJ1-2; tentative D call: TRBD1 (5 bases). CDR3 length equals 16 residues. Trimming took 4 bases from V and 4 from J, leaving 19 bases between them. CDR1 and CDR2 from the germline V gene are LNHDA and SQIVND (reference sequence). CDR3 in amino acids: CASSNVRRDSVYGYTF. The CDR3 DNA reads TGTGCCAGTAGTAATGTTAGAAGAGACAGCGTCTATGGCTACACCTTC.

The gene calls are TRBV5-4 and TRBJ1-5, with 8 bases that match TRBD1. Losses at the gene ends were 6 bases for V and 2 bases for J; bases not matched to a gene: 10. Germline V lookup: CDR1 SGHNT, CDR2 YYREEE (reference sequence). The CDR3 has 16 amino acids. The CDR3 nucleotides read TGTGCCAGCAATCGAGACAGGGGACGGGGCAATCAGCCCCAGCATTTT. Amino acids: CASNRDRGRGNQPQHF.

The chain joins TRBV27 to TRBJ2-5; 11 bases align to TRBD2. The CDR3 covers 15 residues. The V and J ends lost 5 bases and 3 bases, in that order; junction bases with no gene match: 5. Germline CDR1 MNHEY, CDR2 SMNVEV (reference sequence). The CDR3 sequence is CASSQLSGGEETQYF. CDR3 in DNA: TGTGCCAGCAGTCAGCTTAGCGGGGGGGAAGAGACCCAGTACTTC.

This clone was seen only a few times. The rearrangement links TRBV7-9 to TRBJ1-2; D is unresolved. The V gene's germline CDR1 is SEHNR and CDR2 FQNEAQ (reference sequence). V shed 2 bases and J shed 6 bases, with 10 bases lying between them. CDR3 size: 13 residues. CDR3 amino acids: CASSLIDSDGYTF. The CDR3 nucleotides read TGTGCCAGCAGCTTAATTGATAGCGATGGCTACACCTTC. Filled out from reference TRBV7-9 and TRBJ1-2, the complete variable domain reads DTGVSQNPRHKITKRGQNVTFRCDPISEHNRLYWYRQTLGQGPEFLTYFQNEAQLEKSRLLSDRFSAERPKGSFSTLEIQRTEQGDSAMYLCASSLIDSDGYTFGSGTRLTVV.

V and J are TRBV29-1 and TRBJ2-1; D might be TRBD2 (6 bases). This CDR3 contains 13 residues. Germline V CDR1 and CDR2: SQVTM, ANQGSEA. DNA for the CDR3: TGCAGTCTGGGAAGCGGGTTCAACAATGAGCAGTTCTTC. Its protein product is CSLGSGFNNEQFF.